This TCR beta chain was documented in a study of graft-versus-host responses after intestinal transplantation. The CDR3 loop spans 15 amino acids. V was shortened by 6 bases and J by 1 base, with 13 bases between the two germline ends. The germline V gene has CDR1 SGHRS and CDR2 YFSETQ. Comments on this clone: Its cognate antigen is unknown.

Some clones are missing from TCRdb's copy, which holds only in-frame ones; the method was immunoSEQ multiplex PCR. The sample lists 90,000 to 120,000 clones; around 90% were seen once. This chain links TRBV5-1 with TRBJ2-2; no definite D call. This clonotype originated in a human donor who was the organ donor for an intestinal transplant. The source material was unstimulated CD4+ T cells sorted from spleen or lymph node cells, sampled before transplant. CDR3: CASNYRSQNTGELFF. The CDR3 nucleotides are TGCGCCAGCAACTATAGATCCCAGAACACCGGGGAGCTGTTTTTT. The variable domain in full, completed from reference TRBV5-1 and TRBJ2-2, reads KAGVTQTPRYLIKTRGQQVTLSCSPISGHRSVSWYQQTPGQGLQFLFEYFSETQRNKGNFPGRFSGRQFSNSRSEMNVSTLELGDSALYLCASNYRSQNTGELFFGEGSRLTVL.